These T cell receptor beta chains were read from a single sample in a study of shared clonotypes between healthy human individuals. TCRdb's table, derived via immunoSEQ multiplex PCR, lists solely in-frame clones and lacks some. This sample yields some 2.1 million clones, of which roughly 95% are seen a single time; about 1.7% belongs to the top ten. Sequenced input: naive CD8+ T cells from PBMCs. Receptors were obtained from a man aged 18 to 35 in good health. Some clones in this sample may be carry-over from other donors' samples. CDR3s include the opening cysteine and the closing phenylalanine or tryptophan. The order of the fields is V gene, clone size, D gene, J gene, CDR3 protein, CDR3 DNA. D genes are given only for firm matches. Clone size is stated in some rows and not others, as once, few, many or a class when expanded.

TRBV4-1	NA	TRBD2	TRBJ2-2	CASSQEAGDTGELFF	TGCGCCAGCAGCCAAGAGGCGGGAGACACCGGGGAGCTGTTTTTT
TRBV12-5	NA	TRBD2	TRBJ2-3	CASGLVALAGGPNTQYF	TGTGCTAGTGGTTTGGTCGCACTAGCGGGAGGGCCTAATACGCAGTATTTT
TRBV6-5	NA	TRBD2	TRBJ2-7	CASSAGLAGGNEQYF	TGTGCCAGCAGTGCCGGACTAGCCGGGGGCAACGAGCAGTACTTC
TRBV29-1	NA	NA	TRBJ2-1	CSVGPAVTYNEQFF	TGCAGCGTTGGTCCCGCGGTTACCTACAATGAGCAGTTCTTC
TRBV2	NA	NA	TRBJ1-5	CASSVLDSNQPQHF	TGTGCCAGCAGCGTGTTAGATAGCAATCAGCCCCAGCATTTT
TRBV7-2	NA	NA	TRBJ2-1	CASSAGLPYYNEQFF	TGTGCCAGCAGCGCGGGACTTCCATACTACAATGAGCAGTTCTTC
TRBV30	NA	NA	TRBJ1-1	CAWSRPVNTEAFF	TGTGCCTGGAGTAGACCGGTGAACACTGAAGCTTTCTTT
TRBV9	once	TRBD2	TRBJ2-1	CASSGGLAGAYDEQFF	TGTGCCAGCAGCGGAGGACTAGCGGGCGCGTACGATGAGCAGTTCTTC
TRBV7-8	NA	TRBD2	TRBJ2-5	CASSSRTSGDQETQYF	TGTGCCAGCAGCTCCCGGACTAGCGGGGACCAAGAGACCCAGTACTTC
TRBV27	NA	NA	TRBJ2-1	CASSQRDNYNEQFF	TGTGCCAGCAGCCAAAGGGACAACTACAATGAGCAGTTCTTC
TRBV19	NA	NA	TRBJ1-5	CASRTTIPLGPYSNQPQHF	TGTGCCAGTAGGACCACCATCCCGTTGGGACCATATAGCAATCAGCCCCAGCATTTT
TRBV6-1	NA	TRBD1	TRBJ1-2	CASRRQGSIYGYTF	TGTGCCAGCAGAAGACAGGGGTCCATCTATGGCTACACCTTC
TRBV27	NA	NA	TRBJ1-5	CASSLIGGISPNQPQHF	TGTGCCAGCAGTTTAATCGGGGGGATATCGCCAAATCAGCCCCAGCATTTT
TRBV11-2	NA	NA	TRBJ2-7	CASSLAPGPFYEQYF	TGTGCCAGCAGCTTAGCCCCGGGTCCCTTCTACGAGCAGTACTTC
TRBV6-6	NA	NA	TRBJ1-3	CASSHNDGNTIYF	TGTGCCAGCAGTCATAATGATGGAAACACCATATATTTT
TRBV11-2	NA	NA	TRBJ2-4	CASSLDPGAKNIQYF	TGTGCCAGCAGCTTAGATCCAGGGGCCAAAAACATTCAGTACTTC
TRBV4-1	NA	TRBD2	TRBJ2-1	CASSHLAGSVYNEQFF	TGCGCCAGCAGCCACCTAGCGGGAAGTGTCTACAATGAGCAGTTCTTC
TRBV7-8	NA	NA	TRBJ1-4	CASRPIVATNEKLFF	TGTGCCAGCCGCCCGATCGTTGCAACTAATGAAAAACTGTTTTTT
TRBV11-2	NA	TRBD2	TRBJ2-7	CASSRIPGLAGDEQYF	TGTGCCAGCAGCCGCATTCCGGGACTAGCGGGAGACGAGCAGTACTTC
TRBV6-1	once	TRBD1	TRBJ2-7	CASRGTGIYEQYF	TGTGCCAGCAGGGGGACAGGGATTTACGAGCAGTACTTC
TRBV9	NA	TRBD2	TRBJ2-1	CASSGGLAGVLDNEQFF	TGTGCCAGCAGCGGGGGACTAGCGGGAGTTTTAGACAATGAGCAGTTCTTC
TRBV7-6	once	NA	TRBJ1-2	CASSIYPDSSYGYTF	TGTGCCAGCAGCATCTACCCCGACAGTTCCTATGGCTACACCTTC
TRBV28	NA	NA	TRBJ2-7	CASSPYGGGGEQYF	TGTGCCAGCAGTCCCTACGGAGGGGGCGGGGAGCAGTACTTC
TRBV9	NA	NA	TRBJ2-1	CASSLGGANNEQFF	TGTGCCAGCAGCTTAGGGGGGGCCAACAATGAGCAGTTCTTC
TRBV27	NA	NA	TRBJ2-7	CASSFGPGGYEQYF	TGTGCCAGCAGTTTCGGGCCTGGAGGGTACGAGCAGTACTTC
TRBV18	NA	NA	TRBJ2-4	CASSPPEESRAKNIQYF	TGTGCCAGCTCACCACCCGAGGAGTCAAGAGCCAAAAACATTCAGTACTTC
TRBV19	NA	NA	TRBJ2-7	CASREGAGEEQYF	TGTGCCAGCCGCGAAGGGGCGGGTGAGGAGCAGTACTTC
TRBV10-3	NA	NA	TRBJ1-2	CAISSGSYGYTF	TGTGCCATCAGTTCAGGGAGCTATGGCTACACCTTC
TRBV7-7	NA	NA	TRBJ2-7	CASSDGVDGEQYF	TGTGCCAGCAGCGACGGAGTGGATGGCGAGCAGTACTTC
TRBV5-6	NA	NA	TRBJ1-1	CASSLGAGEAFF	TGTGCCAGCAGCTTGGGGGCAGGAGAAGCTTTCTTT
TRBV14	NA	TRBD2	TRBJ2-1	CASSPKGLAGLTYNEQFF	TGTGCCAGCAGCCCTAAAGGACTAGCGGGGCTTACCTACAATGAGCAGTTCTTC
TRBV7-9	NA	TRBD1	TRBJ1-4	CASSRDRVGEKLFF	TGTGCCAGCAGCCGTGACAGGGTGGGTGAAAAACTGTTTTTT
TRBV27	NA	TRBD1	TRBJ1-3	CASSATGSLRNTIYF	TGTGCCAGCAGTGCGACAGGGAGTTTACGAAACACCATATATTTT
TRBV7-3	once	TRBD2	TRBJ2-2	CASSVRLAGGPRSWTGELFF	TGTGCCAGCAGCGTACGACTAGCGGGAGGGCCTCGTAGCTGGACCGGGGAGCTGTTTTTT
TRBV27	NA	TRBD2	TRBJ2-3	CASNLIGGGSSTDTQYF	TGTGCCAGCAATCTTATCGGCGGGGGGTCTAGCACAGATACGCAGTATTTT
TRBV7-9	few	NA	TRBJ2-1	CAISGLRGDEQFF	TGTGCCATCTCGGGCCTAAGAGGGGATGAGCAGTTCTTC
TRBV15	NA	NA	TRBJ2-7	CATSRGPSEDYEQYF	TGTGCCACCAGCAGAGGTCCTTCAGAAGATTACGAGCAGTACTTC
TRBV14	NA	TRBD1	TRBJ1-1	CASSQDFWDRGEAFF	TGTGCCAGCAGCCAAGATTTTTGGGACAGGGGTGAAGCTTTCTTT
TRBV2	NA	TRBD2	TRBJ2-7	CASSENGRSYEQYF	TGTGCCAGCAGTGAAAACGGGAGGTCGTACGAGCAGTACTTC
TRBV28	NA	NA	TRBJ2-2	CASSLLVNGELFF	TGTGCCAGCAGTTTACTGGTTAACGGGGAGCTGTTTTTT
TRBV27	NA	TRBD2	TRBJ2-2	CASSGTTLNTGELFF	TGTGCCAGCAGTGGGACTACCTTGAATACCGGGGAGCTGTTTTTT
TRBV29-1	NA	NA	TRBJ2-1	CSVVGGAGNEQFF	TGCAGCGTTGTTGGGGGCGCGGGGAATGAGCAGTTCTTC
TRBV28	NA	NA	TRBJ1-2	CASSLHREFGYTF	TGTGCCAGCAGTTTGCACAGGGAATTTGGCTACACCTTC
TRBV6-1	once	NA	TRBJ2-7	CASSQGPYEQYF	TGTGCCAGCTCACAGGGACCCTACGAGCAGTACTTC
TRBV6-5	NA	NA	TRBJ2-2	CASSSRGLPAGELFF	TGTGCCAGCAGTTCACGGGGCCTCCCGGCCGGGGAGCTGTTTTTT
TRBV10-3	NA	NA	TRBJ2-2	CAISDYPGTANTGELFF	TGTGCCATCAGCGACTACCCCGGGACGGCAAACACCGGGGAGCTGTTTTTT
TRBV19	NA	NA	TRBJ1-5	CASTLGMGHNQPQHF	TGTGCCAGTACCTTAGGGATGGGGCACAATCAGCCCCAGCATTTT
TRBV10-2	NA	TRBD2	TRBJ2-7	CASREYSGSFYEQYF	TGCGCCAGCAGAGAATATAGCGGGAGTTTCTACGAGCAGTACTTC
TRBV19	NA	TRBD1	TRBJ1-5	CASRATGFGQPQHF	TGTGCCAGTAGGGCGACAGGGTTCGGTCAGCCCCAGCATTTT
TRBV6-5	NA	NA	TRBJ1-1	CASSAQWEDTEAFF	TGTGCCAGCAGTGCACAATGGGAGGACACTGAAGCTTTCTTT
TRBV6-5	NA	TRBD2	TRBJ2-1	CASSYAAGVRYNEQFF	TGTGCCAGCAGTTACGCCGCGGGAGTAAGATACAATGAGCAGTTCTTC
TRBV7-2	NA	NA	TRBJ1-5	CASSPDGYSNQPQHF	TGTGCCAGCAGTCCCGACGGGTATAGCAATCAGCCCCAGCATTTT
TRBV21-1	NA	NA	TRBJ1-5	CASSKVPPLGGGSQPQHF	TGTGCCAGCAGCAAAGTCCCCCCTTTAGGAGGGGGCAGTCAGCCCCAGCATTTT
TRBV9	NA	TRBD1	TRBJ2-6	CASSVVTGVTGANVLTF	TGTGCCAGCAGCGTAGTGACAGGGGTCACTGGGGCCAACGTCCTGACTTTC
TRBV7-9	NA	TRBD1	TRBJ2-7	CASSTGTGGPYF	TGTGCCAGCAGCACCGGGACAGGGGGCCCGTACTTC
TRBV11-3	NA	TRBD1	TRBJ2-7	CASSPRDRAHEQYF	TGTGCCAGCAGCCCCCGGGACAGGGCCCACGAGCAGTACTTC
TRBV9	NA	NA	TRBJ2-7	CASSYARVGEQYF	TGTGCCAGCAGCTACGCAAGGGTGGGCGAGCAGTACTTC